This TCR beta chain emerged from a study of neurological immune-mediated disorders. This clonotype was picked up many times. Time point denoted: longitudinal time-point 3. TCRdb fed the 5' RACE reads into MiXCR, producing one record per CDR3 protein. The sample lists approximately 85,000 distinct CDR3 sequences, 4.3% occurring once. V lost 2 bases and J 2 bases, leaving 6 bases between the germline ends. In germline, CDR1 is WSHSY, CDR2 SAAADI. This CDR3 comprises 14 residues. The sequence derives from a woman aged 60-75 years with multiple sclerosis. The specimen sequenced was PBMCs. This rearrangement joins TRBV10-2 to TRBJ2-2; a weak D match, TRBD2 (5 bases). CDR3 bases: TGCGCCAGCAGTGAGGCTAGCAACACCGGGGAGCTGTTTTTT. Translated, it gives CASSEASNTGELFF.